This TCR beta chain was recovered during a study of T cells expressing NK-cell markers. The CDR3 length is 12 residues. CDR1 and CDR2 from the germline V gene are LGHNT and FRNRAP. TCRdb processed the 5' RACE reads again and assigns one entry to each CDR3 protein, with no DNA. The sample has about 30,000 distinct CDR3 sequences, and its top ten clones hold roughly three fifths. This sequence joins TRBV12-5 and TRBJ1-5. The receptor was derived from a woman aged 18 to 75 in good health. Sequencing input: blood T cells: a sorted CD56 or NKG2C T cell subset, CD4+ or CD8+ T cells, or bulk PBMC T cells (not recorded which). This CDR3 reads CASGVGNQPQHF.